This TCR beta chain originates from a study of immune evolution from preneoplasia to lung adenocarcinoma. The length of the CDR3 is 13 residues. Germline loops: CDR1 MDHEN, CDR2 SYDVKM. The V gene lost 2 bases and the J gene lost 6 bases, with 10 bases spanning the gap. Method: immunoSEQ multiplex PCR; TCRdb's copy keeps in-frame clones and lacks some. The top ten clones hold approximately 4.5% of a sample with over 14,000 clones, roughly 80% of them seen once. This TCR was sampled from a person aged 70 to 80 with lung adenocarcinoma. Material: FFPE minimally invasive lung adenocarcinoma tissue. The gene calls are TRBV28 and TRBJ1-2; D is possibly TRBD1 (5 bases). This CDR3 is CASSLQAGNGYTF. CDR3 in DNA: TGTGCCAGCAGTTTACAGGCAGGGAATGGCTACACCTTC.